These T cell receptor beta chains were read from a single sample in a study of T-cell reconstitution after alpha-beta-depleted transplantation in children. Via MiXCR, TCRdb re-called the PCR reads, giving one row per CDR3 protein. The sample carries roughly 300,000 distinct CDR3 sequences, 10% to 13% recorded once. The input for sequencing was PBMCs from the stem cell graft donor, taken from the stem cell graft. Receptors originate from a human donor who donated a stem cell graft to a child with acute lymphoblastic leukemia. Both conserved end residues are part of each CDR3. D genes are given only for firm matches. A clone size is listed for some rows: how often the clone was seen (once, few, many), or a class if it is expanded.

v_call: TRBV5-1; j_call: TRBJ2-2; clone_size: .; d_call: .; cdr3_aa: CASSLGVTNTGELFF; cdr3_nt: TGCGCCAGCAGCTTGGGAGTGACGAACACCGGGGAGCTGTTTTTT
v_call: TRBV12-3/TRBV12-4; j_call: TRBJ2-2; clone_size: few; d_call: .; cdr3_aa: CASSLGPLGSGELFF; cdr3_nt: TGTGCCAGCAGTTTAGGACCGCTAGGGTCCGGGGAGCTGTTTTTT
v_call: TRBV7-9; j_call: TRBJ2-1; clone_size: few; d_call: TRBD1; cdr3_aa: CASSSRDRANEQFF; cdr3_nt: TGTGCCAGCAGCTCCCGGGACAGGGCCAATGAGCAGTTCTTC
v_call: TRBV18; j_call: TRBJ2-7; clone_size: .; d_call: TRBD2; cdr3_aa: CASSPLLAGLYEQYF; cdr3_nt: TGTGCCAGCTCACCACTCCTAGCGGGATTATACGAGCAGTACTTC
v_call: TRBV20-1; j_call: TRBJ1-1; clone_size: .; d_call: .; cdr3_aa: CSARDQEGHTEAFF; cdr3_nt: TGCAGTGCTAGAGATCAAGAGGGGCACACTGAAGCTTTCTTT
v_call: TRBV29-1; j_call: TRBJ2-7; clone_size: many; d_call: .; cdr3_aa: CSVQGGHLYEQYF; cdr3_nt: TGCAGCGTCCAAGGGGGACATCTTTACGAGCAGTACTTC
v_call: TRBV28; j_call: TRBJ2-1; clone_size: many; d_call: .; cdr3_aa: CASKEQSSYNEQFF; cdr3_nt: TGTGCCAGCAAGGAGCAGAGCTCCTACAATGAGCAGTTCTTC
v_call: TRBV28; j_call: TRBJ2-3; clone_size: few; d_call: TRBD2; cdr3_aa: CASSLRLGLAGGLGTDTQYF; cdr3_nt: TGTGCCAGCAGCCTCCGTCTGGGACTAGCGGGAGGTCTGGGCACAGATACGCAGTATTTT
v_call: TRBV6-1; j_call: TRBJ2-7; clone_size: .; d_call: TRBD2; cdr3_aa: CASRPYSGTTYEQYF; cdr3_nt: TGTGCCAGCAGGCCATATAGCGGGACTACCTACGAGCAGTACTTC
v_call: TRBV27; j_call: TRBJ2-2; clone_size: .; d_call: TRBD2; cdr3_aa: CASSLQAGGQSRINTGELFF; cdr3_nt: TGTGCCAGCAGTTTACAAGCGGGAGGGCAGTCCCGTATTAACACCGGGGAGCTGTTTTTT
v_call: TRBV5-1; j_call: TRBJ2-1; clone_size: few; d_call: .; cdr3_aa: CASSGARGASSYNEQFF; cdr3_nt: TGCGCCAGCAGCGGGGCTAGGGGGGCGAGCTCCTACAATGAGCAGTTCTTC
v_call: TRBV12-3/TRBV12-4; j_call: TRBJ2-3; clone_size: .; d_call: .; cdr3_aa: CASSLYRATDTQYF; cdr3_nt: TGTGCCAGCAGTTTATACAGGGCTACAGATACGCAGTATTTT
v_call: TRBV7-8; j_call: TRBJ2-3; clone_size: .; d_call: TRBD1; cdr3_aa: CASSLHRGPSDTQYF; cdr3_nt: TGTGCCAGCAGCTTACACAGGGGGCCCTCGGATACGCAGTATTTT
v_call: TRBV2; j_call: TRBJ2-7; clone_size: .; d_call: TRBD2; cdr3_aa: CAFCLQGSGRSFGHEQYF; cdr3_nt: TGTGCCTTCTGTTTACAGGGTAGCGGGAGGTCATTTGGCCACGAGCAGTACTTC
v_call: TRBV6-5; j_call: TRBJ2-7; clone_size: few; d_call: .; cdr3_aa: CASSYSTQGRGEQYF; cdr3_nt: TGTGCCAGCAGTTACTCGACGCAGGGCAGGGGCGAGCAGTACTTC
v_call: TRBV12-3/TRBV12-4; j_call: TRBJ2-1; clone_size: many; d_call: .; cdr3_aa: CASSSPGNEQFF; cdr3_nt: TGTGCCAGCAGTTCCCCTGGCAATGAGCAGTTCTTC
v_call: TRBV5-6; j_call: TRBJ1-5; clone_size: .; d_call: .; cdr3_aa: CASSFYRVGNQPQHF; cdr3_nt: TGTGCCAGCAGCTTTTATAGGGTGGGCAATCAGCCCCAGCATTTT
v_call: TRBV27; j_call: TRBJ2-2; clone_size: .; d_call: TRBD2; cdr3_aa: CASTSGTSGRPGELFF; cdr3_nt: TGTGCCAGCACCTCCGGGACTAGCGGGAGACCCGGGGAGCTGTTTTTT
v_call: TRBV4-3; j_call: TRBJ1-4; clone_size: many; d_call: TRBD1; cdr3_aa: CASSQRDRETNEKLFF; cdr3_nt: TGCGCCAGCAGCCAGAGGGACAGGGAAACTAATGAAAAACTGTTTTTT
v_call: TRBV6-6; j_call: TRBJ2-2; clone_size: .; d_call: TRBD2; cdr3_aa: CASSGLAGGYGELFF; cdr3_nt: TGTGCCAGCAGCGGACTAGCGGGAGGGTACGGGGAGCTGTTTTTT
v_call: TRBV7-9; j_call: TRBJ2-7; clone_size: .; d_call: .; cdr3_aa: CASSTLKDEQYF; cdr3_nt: TGTGCCAGCAGCACCCTGAAGGACGAGCAGTACTTC
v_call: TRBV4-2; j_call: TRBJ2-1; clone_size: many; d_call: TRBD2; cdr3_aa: CASSQVRPSGDYNEQFF; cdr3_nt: TGTGCCAGCAGCCAAGTTAGGCCTAGCGGAGACTACAATGAGCAGTTCTTC
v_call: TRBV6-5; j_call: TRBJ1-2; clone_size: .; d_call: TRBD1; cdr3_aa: CASSLGTGPSYGYTF; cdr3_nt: TGTGCCAGCAGTTTGGGGACAGGGCCATCCTATGGCTACACCTTC
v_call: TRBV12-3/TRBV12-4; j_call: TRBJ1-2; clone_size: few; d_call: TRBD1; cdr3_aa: CASVEDRANYGYTF; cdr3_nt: TGTGCCAGCGTTGAGGACAGGGCTAACTATGGCTACACCTTC
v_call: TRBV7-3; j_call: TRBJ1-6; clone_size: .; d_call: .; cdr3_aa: CASSPWPGDNSPLHF; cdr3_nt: TGTGCCAGCAGCCCATGGCCCGGGGATAATTCACCCCTCCACTTT
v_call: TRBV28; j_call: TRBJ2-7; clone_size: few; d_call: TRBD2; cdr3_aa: CASSLWERESSYEQYF; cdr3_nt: TGTGCCAGCAGTTTATGGGAGCGGGAAAGCTCCTACGAGCAGTACTTC
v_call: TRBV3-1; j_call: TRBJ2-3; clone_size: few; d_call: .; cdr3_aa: CASSRRGVQNTDTQYF; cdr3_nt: TGTGCCAGCAGCCGAAGGGGGGTCCAAAACACAGATACGCAGTATTTT
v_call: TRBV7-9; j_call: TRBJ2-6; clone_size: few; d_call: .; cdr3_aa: CASSLGSGFSGANVLTF; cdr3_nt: TGTGCCAGCAGCTTAGGGTCGGGATTCTCTGGGGCCAACGTCCTGACTTTC
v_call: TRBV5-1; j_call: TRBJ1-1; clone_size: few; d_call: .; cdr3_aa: CASSFQGSNGEAFF; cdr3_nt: TGCGCCAGCAGCTTCCAGGGCTCCAACGGTGAAGCTTTCTTT
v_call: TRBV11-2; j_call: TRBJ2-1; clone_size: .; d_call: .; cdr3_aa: CASSSLREPNEQFF; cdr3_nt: TGTGCCAGCAGCTCCCTACGGGAGCCCAATGAGCAGTTCTTC
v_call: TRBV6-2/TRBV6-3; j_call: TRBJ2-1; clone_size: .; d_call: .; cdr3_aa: CASRRGPPGNEQFF; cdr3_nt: TGTGCCAGCAGACGTGGTCCCCCTGGGAATGAGCAGTTCTTC
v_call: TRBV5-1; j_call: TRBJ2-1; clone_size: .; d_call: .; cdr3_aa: CASASGGSSYNEQFF; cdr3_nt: TGCGCCAGCGCGTCGGGCGGAAGCTCCTACAATGAGCAGTTCTTC
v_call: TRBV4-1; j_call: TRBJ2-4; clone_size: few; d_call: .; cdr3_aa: CASSRPMEGGIQYF; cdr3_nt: TGCGCCAGCAGCCGACCTATGGAGGGGGGCATTCAGTACTTC
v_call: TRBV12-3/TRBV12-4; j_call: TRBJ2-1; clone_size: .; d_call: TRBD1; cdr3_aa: CASNYIWTGVSNEQFF; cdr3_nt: TGTGCCAGCAACTATATATGGACAGGGGTGAGCAATGAGCAGTTCTTC
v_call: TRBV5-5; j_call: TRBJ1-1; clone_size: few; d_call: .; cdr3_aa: CASSYPGQNTEAFF; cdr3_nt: TGTGCCAGCAGCTACCCGGGACAGAACACTGAAGCTTTCTTT
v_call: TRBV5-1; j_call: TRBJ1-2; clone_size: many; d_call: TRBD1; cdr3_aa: CASSREQGVVDGYTF; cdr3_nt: TGCGCCAGCAGCCGCGAGCAGGGGGTAGTGGATGGCTACACCTTC